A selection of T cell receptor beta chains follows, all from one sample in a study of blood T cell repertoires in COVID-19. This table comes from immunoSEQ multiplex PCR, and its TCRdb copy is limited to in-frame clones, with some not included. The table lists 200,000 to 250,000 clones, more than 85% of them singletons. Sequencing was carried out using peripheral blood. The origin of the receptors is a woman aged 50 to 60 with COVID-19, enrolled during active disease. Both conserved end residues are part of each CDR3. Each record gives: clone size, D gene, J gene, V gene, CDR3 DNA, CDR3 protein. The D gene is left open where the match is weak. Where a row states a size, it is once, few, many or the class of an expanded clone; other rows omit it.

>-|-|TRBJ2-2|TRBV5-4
TGTGCCAGCAGCTTGATGGGGGGGCCTACCGGGGAGCTGTTTTTT
CASSLMGGPTGELFF
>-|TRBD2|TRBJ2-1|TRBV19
TGTGCCAGTAGTACAGAGCTAGCGGGGGGCCGAGAGCAGTTCTTC
CASSTELAGGREQFF
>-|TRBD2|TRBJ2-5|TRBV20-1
TGCAGTGCTAGTCCATCCGGGGGGGGCGGAGAGACCCAGTACTTC
CSASPSGGGGETQYF
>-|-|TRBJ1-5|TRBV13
TGTGCCAGCAGCGCGCGCAGGGGAATGCAGCCCCAGCATTTT
CASSARRGMQPQHF
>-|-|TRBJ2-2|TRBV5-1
TGCGCCAGCAGCTTGGGCGGGGGCCTCGCGAACACCGGGGAGCTGTTTTTT
CASSLGGGLANTGELFF
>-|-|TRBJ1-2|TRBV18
TGTGCCAGCTCACCCACCCACCAGGGAGGGGTCTATGGCTACACCTTC
CASSPTHQGGVYGYTF
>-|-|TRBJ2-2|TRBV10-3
TGTGCCATCAAAGCGGTTCGGCAGGGGGGCCCGAACACCGGGGAGCTGTTTTTT
CAIKAVRQGGPNTGELFF
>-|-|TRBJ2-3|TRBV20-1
TGCAGTGCTAGTCATATCACTGACTTCACAGATACGCAGTATTTT
CSASHITDFTDTQYF
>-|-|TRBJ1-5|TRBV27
TGTGCCAGCAGTTTCGGTCCACTCGAGCCCCAGCATTTT
CASSFGPLEPQHF
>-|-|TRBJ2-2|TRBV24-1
TGTGCCACCGGCAACGCGAACACCGGGGAGCTGTTTTTT
CATGNANTGELFF
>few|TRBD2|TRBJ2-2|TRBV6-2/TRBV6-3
TGTGCCAGCAGTACCCCGGGACTAGCAGCCGGGGAGCTGTTTTTT
CASSTPGLAAGELFF
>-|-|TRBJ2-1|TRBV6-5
TGTGCCAGCAGTTACTCTGCAGGTCTACCTATCGAGCAGTTCTTC
CASSYSAGLPIEQFF
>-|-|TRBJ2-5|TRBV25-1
TGTGCCAGCAGGGGACAAGGAGAGACCCAGTACTTC
CASRGQGETQYF
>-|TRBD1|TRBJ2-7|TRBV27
TGTGCCAGCAGCCACGGGACAGGGAATTACGAGCAGTACTTC
CASSHGTGNYEQYF
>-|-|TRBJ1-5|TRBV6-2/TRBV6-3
TGTGCCAGCAGTTACTCCGGGGGGGATCAGCCCCAGCATTTT
CASSYSGGDQPQHF
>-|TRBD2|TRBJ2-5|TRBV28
TGTGCCAGCAGTCGGACTAGCGGGGGACGAGAGACCCAGTACTTC
CASSRTSGGRETQYF
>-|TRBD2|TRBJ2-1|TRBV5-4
TGTGCCAGCAGGGGGGAAGCGGGGGTAATTGAGCAGTTCTTC
CASRGEAGVIEQFF
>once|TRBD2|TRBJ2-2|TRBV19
TGTGCCAGTAAACTAGCGGGGGGGCACACCGGGGAGCTGTTTTTT
CASKLAGGHTGELFF
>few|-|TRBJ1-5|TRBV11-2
TGTGCCAGCAGCTTAGCCCCCCGTCGGCCCCAGCATTTT
CASSLAPRRPQHF
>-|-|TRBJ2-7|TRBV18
TGTGCCAGCTCTCTAACCCCTTCCTACGAGCAGTACTTC
CASSLTPSYEQYF
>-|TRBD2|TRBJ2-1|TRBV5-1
TGCGCCAGCAGCGCTAGCGGGGTTACCTACAATGAGCAGTTCTTC
CASSASGVTYNEQFF
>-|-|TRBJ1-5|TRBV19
TGTGCCAGTGGGGGGGTGACAGGCCATGATCAGCCCCAGCATTTT
CASGGVTGHDQPQHF
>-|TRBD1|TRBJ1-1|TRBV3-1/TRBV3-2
TGTGCCAGCAGCCAACGACAGGGGATGAACACTGAAGCTTTCTTT
CASSQRQGMNTEAFF
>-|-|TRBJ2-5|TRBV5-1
TGCGCCAGCAGTCTCGGACAGATAGAGACCCAGTACTTC
CASSLGQIETQYF